Listed below are T cell receptor beta chains from one sample, sequenced in a study of T cells in Graves' hyperthyroidism and ophthalmopathy. TCRdb ran MiXCR on the multiplex PCR reads and lists one entry per CDR3 protein. The repertoire holds about 52,000 distinct CDR3 sequences, over 40% seen once, with just over 9% in the top ten. The specimen was blood. These receptors came from a woman aged 50 to 60 with Graves' ophthalmopathy. The conserved cysteine and the conserved F or W are not part of the CDR3 here. Clone size is not always given. Where it is, it says once, few, many or a class for expanded clones.

>TRBJ2-2|many|TRBV5-1
ASSTGQNTGELF
>TRBJ1-3|many|TRBV7-3
ASSPGDSGNTIY
>TRBJ2-1|.|TRBV7-9
ASTLDRGTDTQF
>TRBJ2-3|many|TRBV5-6
ASSRGTREAGEGDTQY
>TRBJ2-1|.|TRBV4-3
AGGQAPDLPRYEQF
>TRBJ2-3|many|TRBV19
ASSIDRVEAPGEDTQY
>TRBJ2-2|few|TRBV10-3
ASSINSGSFTGELF
>TRBJ2-7|few|TRBV20-1
SAERGRAYEQY
>TRBJ1-3|.|TRBV7-9
ASSSITGHTIY
>TRBJ1-6|.|TRBV5-1
ASSLTAGTTVSPLH
>TRBJ1-4|.|TRBV12-3/TRBV12-4
ASTPDRRNEKLF
>TRBJ1-1|.|TRBV20-1
SARGGGFGTEAF
>TRBJ2-3|many|TRBV6-1
ASSEAQWRERSDTQY
>TRBJ2-5|.|TRBV20-1
SAFRDTGSPQY